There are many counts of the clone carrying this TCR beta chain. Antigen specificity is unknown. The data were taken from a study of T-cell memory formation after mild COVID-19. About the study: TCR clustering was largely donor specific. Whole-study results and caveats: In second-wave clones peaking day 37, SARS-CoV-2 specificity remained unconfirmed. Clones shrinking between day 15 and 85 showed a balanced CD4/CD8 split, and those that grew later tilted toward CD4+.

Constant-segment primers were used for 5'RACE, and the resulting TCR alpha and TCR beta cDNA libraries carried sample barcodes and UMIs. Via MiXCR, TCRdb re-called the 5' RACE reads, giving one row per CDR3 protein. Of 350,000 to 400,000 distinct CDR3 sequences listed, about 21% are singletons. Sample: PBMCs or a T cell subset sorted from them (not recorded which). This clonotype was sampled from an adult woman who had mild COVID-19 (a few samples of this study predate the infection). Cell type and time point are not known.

The chain's CDR3 is CSARDPERGENNEQFF. CDR3 sequence (DNA): TGCAGTGCTAGAGATCCTGAGCGGGGGGAAAACAATGAGCAGTTCTTC. This sequence joins TRBV20-1 and TRBJ2-1, with TRBD2 identical over 9 bases. This CDR3 is 16 amino acids long. J was trimmed by 5 bases and V by 0 bases; bases with no gene match: 8. The germline CDR1 and CDR2 sequences are DFQATT and SNEGSKA (reference sequence).